The 6 T cell receptor beta chains below were found in one sample sequenced in a study of cytomegalovirus exposure and HLA in healthy donors. The table came from immunoSEQ multiplex PCR; TCRdb's copy has only in-frame clones and leaves some out. The profile covers roughly 270,000 clones, with more than 75% appearing a single time and about 0.86% taken by the ten largest. Sequencing was carried out using PBMCs. The receptors derive from a young woman in good health and CMV-seronegative.

As DNA, the CDR3 is TGTGCCAGCAGTTTAGTACAGGCTGGAAACACCATATATTTT. As protein: CASSLVQAGNTIYF. This chain links TRBV28 with TRBJ1-3, with a weak D call TRBD1 (5 bases). CDR1 and CDR2 (germline): MDHEN, SYDVKM. The CDR3 length is 14 residues. Deletions cut 2 bases from V and 2 bases from J, with 7 bases between.

The J gene is TRBJ2-3, the V gene TRBV28; D is possibly TRBD2 (5 bases). Between the trimmed V and J ends, which lost 3 bases and 1 base, there was a span of 14 bases. The CDR3 runs 16 residues. Germline V gene lookup returns CDR1 MDHEN and CDR2 SYDVKM. The CDR3 region has the DNA TGTGCCAGCAGTTTTCTCGAGGGATACGGCACAGATACGCAGTATTTT. The encoded protein is CASSFLEGYGTDTQYF.

The rearrangement uses TRBV5-6 and TRBJ2-2; D not resolved. The CDR3 totals 13 residues. Trimming cost V 4 bases and J 4 bases, with 8 bases left between them. Germline values: CDR1 SGHDT, CDR2 YYEEEE. The CDR3 DNA sequence: TGTGCCAGCAGCCATGGGCCCACCGGGGAGCTGTTTTTT. This codes for CASSHGPTGELFF.

The chain uses TRBV4-3 and TRBJ2-2; D possibly corresponds to TRBD2 (6 bases). CDR1 and CDR2 (germline): LGHNA, YSLEER. CDR3 length equals 15 residues. Trimming cost V 4 bases and J 3 bases, with 12 bases left between them. As DNA, the CDR3 is TGCGCCAGCAGCCCAGTTTGGGGGGACACCGGGGAGCTGTTTTTT. Translation gives CASSPVWGDTGELFF.

This chain connects TRBV6-4 to TRBJ1-1; D is possibly TRBD1 (5 bases). Germline CDR1 is MRHNA and CDR2 is SNTAGT. The CDR3 is 14 residues long. With 1 base removed from V and 1 base from J, the gap between germline ends came to 7 bases. The CDR3 DNA follows: TGTGCCAGCAGTGACTACGGGGGGAACACTGAAGCTTTCTTT. Translating gives CASSDYGGNTEAFF.

V is TRBV5-6 and J is TRBJ2-5, with 7 bases fitting TRBD2. The V and J ends lost 0 bases and 4 bases, in that order; junction bases with no gene match: 6. Germline V gene lookup returns CDR1 SGHDT and CDR2 YYEEEE. This CDR3 region has 15 residues. The CDR3 loop reads CASSLEVGEGETQYF. CDR3 in DNA: TGTGCCAGCAGCTTGGAGGTGGGGGAGGGAGAGACCCAGTACTTC.